The clone carrying this T cell receptor (beta chain) was detected only once. These data are taken from a study of blood T cell repertoires in COVID-19. Some clones are missing from TCRdb's copy, which holds only in-frame ones; the method was immunoSEQ multiplex PCR. The table lists tens of thousands of clones, around 83% of them singletons. From germline, CDR1 is KGHSH and CDR2 LQKENI. CDR3 length: 15 residues. With 3 bases removed from V and 0 bases from J, the gap between germline ends came to 12 bases. The sequencing sample was made of peripheral blood. The sequence was obtained from a woman older than 75 with acute or convalescent COVID-19. The genes are TRBV18 and TRBJ2-7; weak D call: TRBD1 (6 bases). The CDR3 reads CASSPPTGISYEQYF. The DNA of the CDR3 is TGTGCCAGCTCACCTCCAACAGGGATCTCCTACGAGCAGTACTTC.